A selection of T cell receptor beta chains follows, all from one sample in a study of identical twins. Each CDR3 protein gets one entry after TCRdb re-called the 5' RACE reads with MiXCR. The profile shows about 520,000 distinct CDR3 sequences, under 25% of them singletons. These sequences were also reported in another study, on T cells expressing NK-cell markers.

Sequences were obtained from CD4+ T cells sorted from blood. The receptors derive from a woman aged 18-29 years in good health. Each CDR3 is given with its conserved first and last residue. A D gene is named only where the DNA matches it firmly. A row's size may be missing; if present it is once, few, many or a size class.

V: TRBV12-3/TRBV12-4; size: .; J: TRBJ2-5; D: TRBD1; DNA: TGTGCCAGTGCACAGGGGACACTCCAAGAGACCCAGTACTTC; CDR3: CASAQGTLQETQYF
V: TRBV6-1; size: once; J: TRBJ2-2; D: .; DNA: TGTGCCGCCCGAGGGACATACACCGGGGAGCTGTTTTTT; CDR3: CAARGTYTGELFF
V: TRBV4-2; size: few; J: TRBJ2-1; D: TRBD2; DNA: TGTGCCAGCAGCCAAGACGGGACTAGCGGGGGGAGGAATGAGCAGTTCTTC; CDR3: CASSQDGTSGGRNEQFF
V: TRBV24-1; size: .; J: TRBJ2-3; D: TRBD1; DNA: TGTGCCACCAGTGACCGTACGACAGGGGTGGATACGCAGTATTTT; CDR3: CATSDRTTGVDTQYF
V: TRBV28; size: many; J: TRBJ2-7; D: .; DNA: TGTGCCAGCAGTTTAGTGACCGACGAGCAGTACTTC; CDR3: CASSLVTDEQYF
V: TRBV12-3/TRBV12-4; size: few; J: TRBJ2-7; D: TRBD1; DNA: TGTGCCAGCGGCCCCGGGACAGGGACCTACGAGCAGTACTTC; CDR3: CASGPGTGTYEQYF
V: TRBV28; size: .; J: TRBJ2-5; D: TRBD2; DNA: TGTGCCAGCAGTCCACCCCTGCGGGGGGGCCTGGGGACCCAGTACTTC; CDR3: CASSPPLRGGLGTQYF
V: TRBV6-2/TRBV6-3; size: .; J: TRBJ2-1; D: .; DNA: TGTGCCAGCAGGAGAAGAACCAATGAGCAGTTCTTC; CDR3: CASRRRTNEQFF
V: TRBV24-1; size: .; J: TRBJ2-2; D: .; DNA: TGTGCCACCAGTGATGGGACGAGACGGGAGCTGTTTTTT; CDR3: CATSDGTRRELFF
V: TRBV7-9; size: .; J: TRBJ2-5; D: TRBD2; DNA: TGTGCCAGCAGCGCCTGGGGACTAGAGAAGGAGACCCAGTACTTC; CDR3: CASSAWGLEKETQYF
V: TRBV20-1; size: many; J: TRBJ2-1; D: TRBD2; DNA: TGCAGTGCTAGAGCCACCTCTAGCGGGAGTTTGCGTGAGCAGTTCTTC; CDR3: CSARATSSGSLREQFF
V: TRBV5-1; size: .; J: TRBJ2-1; D: TRBD1; DNA: TGCGCCAGCAGCGTCGGGACAGACAATGAGCAGTTCTTC; CDR3: CASSVGTDNEQFF
V: TRBV7-2; size: .; J: TRBJ2-5; D: .; DNA: TGTGCCAGCAGCTTATCGGACCACGGGGAGACCCAGTACTTC; CDR3: CASSLSDHGETQYF
V: TRBV5-5; size: few; J: TRBJ2-3; D: TRBD2; DNA: TGTGCCAGCAGCTCTGGGACTAGGGCGGGGGGGCCAGATACGCAGTATTTT; CDR3: CASSSGTRAGGPDTQYF
V: TRBV20-1; size: few; J: TRBJ2-3; D: .; DNA: TGCAGTGCCCCTGGGCGTCGGCTTAGTTTTAATACGCAGTATTTT; CDR3: CSAPGRRLSFNTQYF
V: TRBV9; size: .; J: TRBJ2-6; D: .; DNA: TGTGCCAGCAGCCCAGACGGATTGGGGAAAACTGGGGCCAACGTCCTGACTTTC; CDR3: CASSPDGLGKTGANVLTF
V: TRBV7-9; size: .; J: TRBJ2-2; D: .; DNA: TGTGCCAGCAGCGTCGGACGGAAAAACACCGGGGAGCTGTTTTTT; CDR3: CASSVGRKNTGELFF
V: TRBV6-1; size: few; J: TRBJ2-1; D: TRBD2; DNA: TGTGCCAGCAGTGGTCGACTAGCGGGAGCAGTTAATGAGCAGTTCTTC; CDR3: CASSGRLAGAVNEQFF
V: TRBV12-3/TRBV12-4; size: few; J: TRBJ1-3; D: .; DNA: TGTGCCATCTCCCCCTCTGGAAACACCATATATTTT; CDR3: CAISPSGNTIYF
V: TRBV7-2; size: few; J: TRBJ2-5; D: .; DNA: TGTGCCAGCAGGTTTTCCATCACTTCAGAGACCCAGTACTTC; CDR3: CASRFSITSETQYF
V: TRBV10-3; size: few; J: TRBJ2-5; D: TRBD2; DNA: TGTGCCATCAGGGGACTAGCGGGGGGACGAGAGACCCAGTACTTC; CDR3: CAIRGLAGGRETQYF
V: TRBV4-3; size: .; J: TRBJ2-7; D: .; DNA: TGCGCCAGCAGCCAGACAACAGGATACGAGCAGTACTTC; CDR3: CASSQTTGYEQYF